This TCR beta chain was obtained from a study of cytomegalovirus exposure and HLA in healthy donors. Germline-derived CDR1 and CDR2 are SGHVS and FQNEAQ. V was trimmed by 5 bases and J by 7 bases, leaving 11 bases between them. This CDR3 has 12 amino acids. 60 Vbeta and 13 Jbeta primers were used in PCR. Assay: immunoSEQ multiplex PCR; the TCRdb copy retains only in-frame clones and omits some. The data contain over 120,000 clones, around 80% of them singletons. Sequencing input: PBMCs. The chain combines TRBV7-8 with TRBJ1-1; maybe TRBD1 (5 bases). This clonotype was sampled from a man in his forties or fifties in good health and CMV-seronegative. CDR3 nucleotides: TGTGCCAGCAGCGACCGCAGGGTTGAAGCTTTCTTT. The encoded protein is CASSDRRVEAFF.